This T cell receptor (beta chain) appears in the sequencing data of a study of T cell responses to AZD1222 COVID-19 vaccine. Regarding this clone: Its antigen is as yet unknown.

Study-wide findings and caveats: White British donors predominated, females outnumbered males, and clonal diversity was possibly underestimated. Only six or seven AZD1222 recipients were seropositive at baseline. The CD4 TCRs associated with vaccination extended across spike and predominated at 160-218 and 743-854.

Assay used: immunoSEQ multiplex PCR; TCRdb lists only in-frame clones, some missing. The sample yields some 120,000 clones, approximately 83% seen once. Germline assignment: CDR1 SGHTA and CDR2 FQGNSA. Trimming left V 1 base short and J 8 bases short, with 11 bases between. The length of the CDR3 is 13 residues. The source material was peripheral blood, sampled on day 0 of MenACWY control vaccination. The sequence was obtained from an adult in good health. The V and J genes are TRBV7-2 and TRBJ1-2; D is ambiguous. The CDR3 reads CASSLDPFLGYTF. Here the CDR3 DNA reads TGTGCCAGCAGCTTAGACCCCTTTCTGGGCTACACCTTC.